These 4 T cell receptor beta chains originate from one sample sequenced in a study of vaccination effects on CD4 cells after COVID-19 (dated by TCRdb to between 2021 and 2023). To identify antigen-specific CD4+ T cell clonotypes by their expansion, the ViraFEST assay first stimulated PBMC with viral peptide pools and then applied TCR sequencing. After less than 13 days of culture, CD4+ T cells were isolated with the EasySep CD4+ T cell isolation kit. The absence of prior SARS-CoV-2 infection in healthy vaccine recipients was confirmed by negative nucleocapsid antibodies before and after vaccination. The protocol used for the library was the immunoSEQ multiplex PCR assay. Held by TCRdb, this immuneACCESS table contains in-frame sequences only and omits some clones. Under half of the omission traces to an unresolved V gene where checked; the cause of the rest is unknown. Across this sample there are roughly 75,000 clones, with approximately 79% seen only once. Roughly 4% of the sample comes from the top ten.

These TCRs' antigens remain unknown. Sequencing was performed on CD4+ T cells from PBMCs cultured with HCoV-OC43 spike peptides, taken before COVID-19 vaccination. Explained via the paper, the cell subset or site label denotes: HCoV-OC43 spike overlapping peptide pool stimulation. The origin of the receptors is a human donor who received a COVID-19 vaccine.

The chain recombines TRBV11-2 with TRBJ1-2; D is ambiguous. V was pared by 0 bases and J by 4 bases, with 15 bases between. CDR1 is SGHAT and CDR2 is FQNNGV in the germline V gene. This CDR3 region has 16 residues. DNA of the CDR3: TGTGCCAGCAGCTTAGACTCCCGGGAGGAGGTCTATGGCTACACCTTC. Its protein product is CASSLDSREEVYGYTF.

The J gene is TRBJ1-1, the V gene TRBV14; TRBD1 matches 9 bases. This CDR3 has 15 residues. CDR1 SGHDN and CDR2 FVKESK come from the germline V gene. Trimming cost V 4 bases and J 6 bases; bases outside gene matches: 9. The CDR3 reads CASSRRQGDTPEAFF. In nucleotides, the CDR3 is TGTGCCAGCAGCCGGAGACAGGGGGATACCCCTGAAGCTTTCTTT.

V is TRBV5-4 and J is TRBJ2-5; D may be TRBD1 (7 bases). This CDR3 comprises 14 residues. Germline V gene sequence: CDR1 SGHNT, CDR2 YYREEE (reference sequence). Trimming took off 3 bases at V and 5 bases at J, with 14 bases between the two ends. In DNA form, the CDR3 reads TGTGCCAGCAGCTCGCAGGGGGAGGTTGAGACCCAGTACTTC. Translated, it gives CASSSQGEVETQYF.

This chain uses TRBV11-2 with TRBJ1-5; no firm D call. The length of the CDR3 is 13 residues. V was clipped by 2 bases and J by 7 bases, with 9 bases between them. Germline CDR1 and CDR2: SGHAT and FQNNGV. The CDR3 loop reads CASSLTTGQPQHF. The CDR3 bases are TGTGCCAGCAGCTTAACCACGGGGCAGCCCCAGCATTTT.